The T cell receptor (beta chain) described here comes from a study of blood T cell repertoires in COVID-19 (dated by TCRdb to 2020 to 2022). About the full investigation: The collaborator samples originated in the United States, Italy and Spain and spanned the acute and convalescent phases of COVID-19. The repertoires were made available in a free public database intended to serve as a resource for research on the immune response to SARS-CoV-2. The dataset comprised deeply sampled blood TCRbeta repertoires from subjects exposed to, actively infected with, or recovered from COVID-19. The sample metadata nearly always contained a de-identified subject ID, COVID-19 status, age in years and sex. Samples came from the ongoing ImmuneRACE study (first 160 participants) plus 1,254 subjects from 6 global collaborators. The material from the prospective study consisted of cDNA or gDNA derived from T cells, B-cell-depleted T cells, or PBMCs. Where available, HLA class I and class II types were obtained from metadata supplied by the sample provider rather than from assay-based typing.

Including the terminal cysteine and phenylalanine, the CDR3 comprises 15 residues. Left in the record is the CDR3 DNA by itself, 45 bases read in frame from the first base. V and J are truncated by 0 bases and 2 bases respectively, leaving an intervening sequence of 9 bases. Based on the germline V gene, the CDR1 and CDR2 sequences are KGHDR and SFDVKD. As to this clone: The specificity of this receptor is unknown. No per-base quality is available; no much larger clone lies one base away.

Collaborating institutions collected whole blood in K2EDTA tubes following their own protocols. For TCRbeta analysis, collaborators shipped samples in one of three forms: frozen whole blood, isolated PBMCs, or DNA extracted from either of those sample types. TCRbeta CDR3 regions were amplified from genomic DNA using the immunoSEQ Assay, a bias-controlled multiplex PCR. The source study handled its data this way. The number of nucleated cells in each sample was estimated from the amplification of reference gene primers within the assay. Sequence reads were collapsed and filtered to measure the absolute abundance of every unique TCRbeta CDR3 rearrangement. For each sample, productive Simpson clonality was calculated as the square root of Simpson's diversity index across productive rearrangements. The clones in this table, taken by TCRdb from immuneACCESS, are in-frame only. Not every clone is retained; where verified, under half of the shortfall comes from an unresolved V gene, and the cause of the rest is unknown. Clone size and the V and J calls come from that table; the DNA yielded D and trimming. This sample gives approximately 390,000 clones in total; about 90% of them show up just once. 6.5% of the sample is taken by the ten largest.

What the research found in general, with its limitations: The amount of clinical and demographic metadata varied by source and participant and was provided uncurated.

Material for sequencing was peripheral blood. The sequence was obtained from a man in his late teens or twenties with active or convalescent COVID-19. The chain is made from TRBV24-1 and TRBJ2-5; the D segment could be TRBD2, given 6 matching bases. CDR3 sequence: CATSDLFGTQETQYF. The DNA sequence is TGTGCCACCAGTGATTTGTTTGGGACTCAAGAGACCCAGTACTTC.